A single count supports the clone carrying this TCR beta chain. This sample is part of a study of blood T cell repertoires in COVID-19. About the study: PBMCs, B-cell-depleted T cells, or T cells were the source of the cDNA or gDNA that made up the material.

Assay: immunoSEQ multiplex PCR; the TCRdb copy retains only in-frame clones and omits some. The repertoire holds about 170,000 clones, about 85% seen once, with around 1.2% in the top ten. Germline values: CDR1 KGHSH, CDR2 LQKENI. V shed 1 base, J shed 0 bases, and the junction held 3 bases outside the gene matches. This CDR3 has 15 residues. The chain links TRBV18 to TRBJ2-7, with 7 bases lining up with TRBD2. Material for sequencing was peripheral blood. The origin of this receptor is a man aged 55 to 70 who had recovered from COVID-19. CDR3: CASSPREGLSYEQYF. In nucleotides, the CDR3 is TGTGCCAGCTCACCACGGGAGGGGCTCTCCTACGAGCAGTACTTC.